The entry below gives a single TCR beta chain sequence along with its context. With MiXCR, TCRdb reprocessed the PCR reads. The data hold about 14,000 clones, with more than 25% observed a single time. These data originate in a study of metastatic and nonmetastatic thyroid tumors. Before thyroid surgery, none of the patients had received any treatment. V dropped 5 bases and J dropped 0 bases, with 10 bases sitting between them. Germline V gives CDR1 MNHNS, CDR2 SASEGT. The CDR3 extends over 14 amino acids. Sequencing used tumor tissue. This rearrangement joins TRBV6-1 to TRBJ1-1; possible D gene TRBD1, 6 bases. The TCR sequence derives from a female donor with papillary thyroid cancer or a benign thyroid nodule (not recorded which). Some clones in this sample may be carry-over from other donors' samples. The CDR3 DNA is TGTGCCAGCAGTTTCGGACAGCTGAACACTGAAGCTTTCTTT. The encoded protein is CASSFGQLNTEAFF.